Reported below is one T cell receptor beta chain. Its antigen is not identified. Only in-frame clones appear in the TCRdb table, and some are missing; sequencing was by immunoSEQ multiplex PCR. This table has tens of thousands of clones, around 90% appearing once. These data come from a study of OX40 agonist ivuxolimab in advanced cancers. Study-wide background: Hepatocellular carcinoma, melanoma, renal cell or head and neck cancer affected the dose-escalation patients. Prior therapy, whether anti-PD-1, anti-PD-L1 or anti-CTLA-4, was allowed, and roughly 40% had some. Findings of the study overall: More expanded clones were found, on average, in CD8+ than in CD4+ T cells. At doses 0.1 to 3.0 mg/kg, CD4+ and CD8+ clones expanded.

This material consisted of CD4+ or CD8+ T cells sorted from blood, taken in a trial of the OX40 agonist ivuxolimab. The TCR sequence derives from an adult with an advanced solid tumor such as melanoma, head and neck, liver or kidney cancer.

The CDR3 DNA reads as TGTGCCAGCAGCTTAGAGACAGGGGGGTACGAGCAGTACTTC. The encoded protein is CASSLETGGYEQYF. The chain recombines TRBV7-2 with TRBJ2-7, with 9 bases aligning to TRBD1. CDR3 length: 14 amino acids. V dropped 1 base and J dropped 4; count of bases not matched to a gene: 2. The germline V gene encodes CDR1 SGHTA and CDR2 FQGNSA.